A single T cell receptor (beta chain) is shown here with its context. Its specificity is not known. The data stem from a study of T cell responses to AZD1222 COVID-19 vaccine. Second doses were pooled across both intervals (about 4 or about 12 weeks). Method: immunoSEQ multiplex PCR; TCRdb's copy keeps in-frame clones and lacks some. The table records tens of thousands of clones, about 81% of them present only once. Germline lookup yields CDR1 SNHLY and CDR2 FYNNEI. The germline V and J ends were trimmed by 6 bases and 10 bases, with 14 bases remaining between them. The CDR3 covers 12 residues. Study-level results: Seropositivity was recorded at baseline in only a handful of AZD1222 recipients. Donors skewed white British and female; clonal diversity was possibly underestimated.

This chain joins TRBV2 and TRBJ2-3; either TRBD1 or TRBD2 may supply D (5 bases each). The sequence derives from an adult who received the AZD1222 COVID-19 vaccine. Specimen: peripheral blood, collected 28 days after the second AZD1222 dose. In DNA form, the CDR3 reads TGTGCCAGCAGACGGGACCTAGAGGCGCAGTATTTT. It is translated as CASRRDLEAQYF.